This record looks at one TCR beta chain sequence and its context. Time point defined: peripheral blood 6 weeks after treatment start. There were between 1 and 8 samples from each patient, taken pretreatment and on-treatment. The data were taken from a study of PD-L1 blockade in urothelial cancer. Study-level background: When patients started atezolizumab in about 2014, it was given at 1,200 mg intravenously every 3 weeks. Prior chemotherapy ranged from 0 to 3 regimens per patient.

TCRdb keeps only in-frame clones here, not all; method: immunoSEQ multiplex PCR. The top ten clones hold around 3.1% of a sample with 25,000 to 35,000 clones, around three quarters of them seen once. The CDR3 consists of 14 residues. Germline CDR1 SGHTA, CDR2 FQGNSA. The V and J ends lost 1 base and 5 bases respectively, with 11 bases between them. The clonotype originates from a man in his 70s with urothelial cancer. V usage is TRBV7-2 and J usage is TRBJ2-5; no firm D call. Here the sequenced sample was PBMCs, taken around atezolizumab (anti-PD-L1) treatment. The CDR3 sequence is CASSLGLVGETQYF. The CDR3 DNA follows: TGTGCCAGCAGCTTAGGGCTAGTTGGGGAGACCCAGTACTTC.